These T cell receptor beta chains were read from a single sample in a study of blood T cell repertoires in COVID-19. Sequencing used immunoSEQ multiplex PCR; TCRdb keeps in-frame clones, though not all of them. The sample contains about 35,000 clones, around 75% of which appear only once. The sample taken for sequencing was peripheral blood. The source of these receptors is a man aged 80 or over with active or convalescent COVID-19. CDR3s include the opening cysteine and the closing phenylalanine or tryptophan. D genes are given only for firm matches. The size entry is marked missing in some rows and otherwise reads once, few, many or a size class.

clone size	V gene	J gene	D gene	CDR3 DNA	CDR3 protein
NA	TRBV5-1	TRBJ2-5	TRBD1	TGCGCCAGCAGCTTGCGACAGGGCAGTGGGACCCAGTACTTC	CASSLRQGSGTQYF
NA	TRBV11-3	TRBJ2-3	TRBD1	TGTGCCAGCAGCTTGGGACAGACAGATACGCAGTATTTT	CASSLGQTDTQYF
few	TRBV28	TRBJ2-7	NA	TGTGCCAGCAGTTTAGGGCGGGAACTCATCATATCTAACTACGAGCAGTACTTC	CASSLGRELIISNYEQYF
NA	TRBV24-1	TRBJ2-2	TRBD1	TGTGCCACCAGTGATCTAGGACAGGGGTACACCGGGGAGCTGTTTTTT	CATSDLGQGYTGELFF
NA	TRBV2	TRBJ2-2	TRBD1	TGTGCCAGCAGTCTACGGGACAGGTCTTCTGGGGAGCTGTTTTTT	CASSLRDRSSGELFF
few	TRBV6-1	TRBJ1-5	TRBD1	TGTGCCAGCAGTGTGGACAGGGATGGTTATAGCAATCAGCCCCAGCATTTT	CASSVDRDGYSNQPQHF
NA	TRBV5-6	TRBJ2-1	NA	TGTGCCAGCAGCCAGGGGGCGGGGGCCAACTACAATGAGCAGTTCTTC	CASSQGAGANYNEQFF
NA	TRBV2	TRBJ1-2	TRBD1	TGTGCCAGCAGTGAAGTAATAGGGGGCGGCTACACCTTC	CASSEVIGGGYTF
NA	TRBV7-9	TRBJ2-3	TRBD2	TGTGCCAGCAGCTTAGATGCGGGAGCCACTTCCACAGATACGCAGTATTTT	CASSLDAGATSTDTQYF
NA	TRBV28	TRBJ1-1	NA	TGTGCCAGCAGTCTCCCCGTCGACAGTTTTGAAGCTTTCTTT	CASSLPVDSFEAFF
NA	TRBV5-5	TRBJ1-1	NA	TGTGCCAGCAGCTTGTTTTTCGAGGGTGAAGCTTTCTTT	CASSLFFEGEAFF
NA	TRBV3-1/TRBV3-2	TRBJ1-4	NA	TGTGCCAGCAGCCAAGGGACAGCGACAACTAATGAAAAACTGTTTTTT	CASSQGTATTNEKLFF
NA	TRBV28	TRBJ1-5	NA	TGTGCCAGCAGTCTACCGTTGGAGGGGTTACAGCCCCAGCATTTT	CASSLPLEGLQPQHF
NA	TRBV2	TRBJ2-5	TRBD1	TGTGCCAGCAGTGAGCAGGGGGCGGGGGAGACCCAGTACTTC	CASSEQGAGETQYF
medium-sized	TRBV9	TRBJ1-1	TRBD1	TGTGCCAGCGGGACAGGGGGACCACGGGACACTGAAGCTTTCTTT	CASGTGGPRDTEAFF
few	TRBV18	TRBJ1-1	NA	TGTGCCAGCTCACCGATACAGGGAGCCCTCACTGAAGCTTTCTTT	CASSPIQGALTEAFF
NA	TRBV7-9	TRBJ2-1	NA	TGTGCCAGCACCCCGGGAGCGGTTTACAATGAGCAGTTCTTC	CASTPGAVYNEQFF
NA	TRBV5-1	TRBJ2-7	NA	TGCGCCAGCAGGGAGGGCCAATCCTACGAGCAGTACTTC	CASREGQSYEQYF
NA	TRBV5-1	TRBJ2-2	NA	TGCGCCAGCAGACCCAGCGGGTCCTTGACCGGGGAGCTGTTTTTT	CASRPSGSLTGELFF
few	TRBV11-2	TRBJ2-7	NA	TGTGCCAGCAGCCTTGGCGGGGTTCGGGACGAGCAGTACTTC	CASSLGGVRDEQYF
NA	TRBV10-3	TRBJ2-3	NA	TGTGCCATCAGTGAGTCCGGGGAGTCCACAGATACGCAGTATTTT	CAISESGESTDTQYF
NA	TRBV7-9	TRBJ1-1	NA	TGTGCCAGCAGCTTACAGGGTGAAACTGAAGCTTTCTTT	CASSLQGETEAFF
NA	TRBV11-2	TRBJ2-2	TRBD2	TGTGCCAGCAGCCCGGGACTAAACACCGGGGAGCTGTTTTTT	CASSPGLNTGELFF
NA	TRBV7-3	TRBJ2-2	NA	TGTGCCAGCAGCCGAACGTCAGGGGCCGGGGAGCTGTTTTTT	CASSRTSGAGELFF
NA	TRBV3-1/TRBV3-2	TRBJ2-7	NA	TGTGCCAGCAGCCAAGATTCTGACAGGACATACGAGCAGTACTTC	CASSQDSDRTYEQYF
NA	TRBV7-6	TRBJ2-7	TRBD1	TGTGCCAGCAGCCTAGGCCAGCCGAGACAGGGGTCCTACGAGCAGTACTTC	CASSLGQPRQGSYEQYF
NA	TRBV2	TRBJ1-5	TRBD1	TGTGCCAGCACCGGGACAGGGAATCAGCCCCAGCATTTT	CASTGTGNQPQHF
NA	TRBV10-3	TRBJ2-7	TRBD1	TGTGCCATCAGTAGCCGGACAGGTAACTCCTACGAGCAGTACTTC	CAISSRTGNSYEQYF
NA	TRBV5-6	TRBJ2-3	TRBD2	TGTGCCAGCAGCTTGAAAGGGACTAGCGACACAGATACGCAGTATTTT	CASSLKGTSDTDTQYF
NA	TRBV27	TRBJ1-5	NA	TGTGCCAGCAGTCGGGACACTTTCAATCAGCCCCAGCATTTT	CASSRDTFNQPQHF
NA	TRBV5-1	TRBJ1-4	NA	TGCGCCAGCAGCTTGGGTCCGGGAGAGGGGGAAAAACTGTTTTTT	CASSLGPGEGEKLFF
NA	TRBV9	TRBJ2-2	NA	TGTGCCAGCAGCGTAGTAATGAGTTCCGCGAACACCGGGGAGCTGTTTTTT	CASSVVMSSANTGELFF
NA	TRBV27	TRBJ1-5	NA	TGTGCCAGCAGCTCCCTCAATCAGCCCCAGCATTTT	CASSSLNQPQHF
NA	TRBV4-1	TRBJ2-7	TRBD2	TGCGCCAGCAGCCAAGATTGGGGACTAGCGGCTCACGAGCAGTACTTC	CASSQDWGLAAHEQYF
NA	TRBV9	TRBJ2-7	NA	TGTGCCAGCAGCGCAGGGATGTCAGTGTCTAGCTGGGAGGAGTTGGACTACGAGCAGTACTTC	CASSAGMSVSSWEELDYEQYF
NA	TRBV11-2	TRBJ1-6	NA	TGTGCCAGCAGCTTAACAGGGAATTCACCCCTCCACTTT	CASSLTGNSPLHF
NA	TRBV6-5	TRBJ2-1	TRBD1	TGTGCCAGCAGTTACCTCAACAGGGGCAATGAGCAGTTCTTC	CASSYLNRGNEQFF
NA	TRBV5-4	TRBJ2-2	NA	TGTGCCAGCAGCTTTTCAGCGGGTGCCACCGGGGAGCTGTTTTTT	CASSFSAGATGELFF
NA	TRBV3-1/TRBV3-2	TRBJ2-1	TRBD2	TGTGCCAGCAGCCAGCCGGGACTAGCGGGAGTTGAGCAGTTCTTC	CASSQPGLAGVEQFF
NA	TRBV4-2	TRBJ2-1	NA	TGTGCCAGCAGCCAAGACGTGGCCCGCGAGCAGTTCTTC	CASSQDVAREQFF
NA	TRBV27	TRBJ2-7	TRBD2	TGTGCCAGCAGTGATATGGTCCCTACTAGCGGGCCCGACTACGAGCAGTACTTC	CASSDMVPTSGPDYEQYF
NA	TRBV27	TRBJ2-1	NA	TGTGCCAGCAGAGACCGGTGGCGGGACAATGAGCAGTTCTTC	CASRDRWRDNEQFF
NA	TRBV6-2/TRBV6-3	TRBJ2-7	NA	TGTGCCAGCAGTTACTCGCCGATATATGCAAGCGAGTACTTC	CASSYSPIYASEYF
NA	TRBV5-4	TRBJ2-3	TRBD2	TGTGCCAGCAGGACTAGCGGGAGGGCGGGAGATACGCAGTATTTT	CASRTSGRAGDTQYF
NA	TRBV28	TRBJ2-7	TRBD2	TGTGCCAGCAGTTTAACTAGCGGGCTAGGGTCCTACGAGCAGTACTTC	CASSLTSGLGSYEQYF
NA	TRBV7-9	TRBJ1-2	TRBD1	TGTGCCAGCAGCTTAGAAGACAGGGACTACACCTTC	CASSLEDRDYTF
NA	TRBV7-3	TRBJ1-1	TRBD1	TGTGCCAGCAGTACCACAGGGGGCTATACTGAAGCTTTCTTT	CASSTTGGYTEAFF
NA	TRBV13	TRBJ1-6	NA	TGTGCCAGCAGCTTTTCGCGCTTCAGGAGGCGGGAGTCACCCCTCCACTTT	CASSFSRFRRRESPLHF
NA	TRBV6-5	TRBJ2-1	NA	TGTGCCAGCAGAGTACCGGGGAATGAGCAGTTCTTC	CASRVPGNEQFF
NA	TRBV27	TRBJ1-1	TRBD1	TGTGCCAGCAGTTTCGCTAGGGGGCTTTCTGAAGCTTTCTTT	CASSFARGLSEAFF
NA	TRBV7-2	TRBJ2-5	TRBD1	TGTGCCAGCAGCTTAGTCAGGGGGCCATCGGAGACCCAGTACTTC	CASSLVRGPSETQYF
few	TRBV27	TRBJ2-7	TRBD1	TGTGCCAGCAGCCCCGGGACAGGGGGATTCGAGCAGTACTTC	CASSPGTGGFEQYF
NA	TRBV5-1	TRBJ2-1	TRBD2	TGCGCCAGCAGCCAGCCAGGAGGCGGGAGATTGAATGAGCAGTTCTTC	CASSQPGGGRLNEQFF
few	TRBV5-4	TRBJ1-2	TRBD1	TGTGCCAGCAGCGCCCGAAGACAGGGGGCGGACTATGGCTACACCTTC	CASSARRQGADYGYTF